This T cell receptor (beta chain) was sequenced during a study of CD8 T cells in Susac syndrome. A quantity of about 0.45 to 1 ug RNA underwent reverse transcription using random hexamers. TCRdb analysed the immunoSEQ multiplex PCR reads with MiXCR anew, one entry per CDR3 protein. The sample includes approximately 260,000 distinct CDR3 sequences, 90% to 96% seen only once; the top ten take 0.095% to 0.12%. CD8+ and CD4+ blood T cells underwent TCR beta sequencing. The diagnostic criteria were recently defined, and patients with Susac syndrome met them for definite or probable disease. It was negative isolation that provided the CD8+ and CD4+ T cells, whereas TEMRA cells were enriched by FACS. The sequenced sample was CD4+ T cells from PBMCs. The receptor comes from a human donor with Susac syndrome.

The CDR3 sequence: CSARQETQYF. The CDR3 DNA reads as TGCAGTGCTAGGCAGGAGACCCAGTACTTC. V and J are TRBV20-1 and TRBJ2-5; D not certain. The length of the CDR3 is 10 residues. Trimming removed 3 bases from V and 5 bases from J, with 4 bases in between. Germline CDR1 and CDR2: DFQATT and SNEGSKA (reference sequence).